These 28 T cell receptor beta chains were all obtained from the same sample, sequenced in a study of OX40 agonist ivuxolimab in advanced cancers. Assay used: immunoSEQ multiplex PCR; TCRdb lists only in-frame clones, some missing. The sample has about 78,000 clones; approximately 80% are singletons. The material sequenced was CD4+ or CD8+ T cells sorted from blood, taken in a trial of the OX40 agonist ivuxolimab. The receptors stem from an adult with an advanced solid tumor such as melanoma, head and neck, liver or kidney cancer.

The chain carries TRBV6-5 and TRBJ1-1; 7 bases are a match to TRBD1. This CDR3 comprises 16 residues. Per the germline V gene, CDR1 is MNHEY and CDR2 is SVGAGI. The trim removed 4 bases at V and 4 bases at J, leaving 12 bases unmatched. The CDR3 spells CASSSHRGGRSTEAFF. Here the CDR3 DNA reads TGTGCCAGCAGTTCCCACAGGGGCGGTCGGAGCACTGAAGCTTTCTTT.

In this sample, this clone turned up once. This chain connects TRBV6-5 to TRBJ1-2; 8 nucleotides match TRBD1. This CDR3 has 14 residues. Germline loops: CDR1 MNHEY, CDR2 SVGAGI. Germline trimming cut 6 bases from V and 7 bases from J; bases unmatched to any gene: 10. The CDR3 sequence is CASRSNGQGLGYTF. For the CDR3, the DNA is TGTGCCAGCAGATCAAACGGACAGGGTCTTGGCTACACCTTC.

The chain couples TRBV6-8 to TRBJ2-3; 8 bases map to TRBD1. CDR1 is MNHGY and CDR2 is SAAAGT in the germline V gene. Trimming removed 4 bases from V and 2 bases from J; junction bases left unmatched: 8. CDR3 length: 16 amino acids. CDR3 in DNA: TGTGCCAGCAGTTTGACAGGGGACTCTTCCACAGATACGCAGTATTTT. It specifies CASSLTGDSSTDTQYF.

The gene calls are TRBV6-5 and TRBJ2-7, with a tentative D call TRBD2 (6 bases). This CDR3 has 13 amino acids. From germline, CDR1 is MNHEY and CDR2 SVGAGI. V was cut by 6 bases and J by 3 bases, with 12 bases left in between. CDR3: CASRGGGIYEQYF. CDR3 in DNA: TGTGCCAGCAGGGGTGGGGGGATCTACGAGCAGTACTTC.

V gene TRBV28 combines with J gene TRBJ2-7; TRBD2 matches at 9 bases. V lost 4 bases, J lost 6 bases, and 1 base stayed unmatched. This CDR3 region has 12 residues. The germline V gene encodes CDR1 MDHEN and CDR2 SYDVKM. The CDR3 reads CASSWRGGEQYV. The CDR3, as DNA: TGTGCCAGCAGTTGGCGGGGGGGCGAGCAGTACGTC.

This clone was detected a few times. The rearrangement joins TRBV7-2 to TRBJ2-1; D possibly corresponds to TRBD2 (6 bases). Trimming removed 2 bases from V and 6 bases from J, with 11 bases in between. Germline values: CDR1 SGHTA, CDR2 FQGNSA. CDR3 size: 14 residues. The CDR3 loop is CASSLIAAGNEQFF. CDR3 sequence (DNA): TGTGCCAGCAGCTTAATAGCGGCGGGCAATGAGCAGTTCTTC. Drawing the rest from reference TRBV7-2 and TRBJ2-1, the complete variable domain is GAGVSQSPSNKVTEKGKDVELRCDPISGHTALYWYRQSLGQGLEFLIYFQGNSAPDKSGLPSDRFSAERTGGSVSTLTIQRTQQEDSAVYLCASSLIAAGNEQFFGPGTRLTVL.

The J gene is TRBJ1-1, the V gene TRBV15; D is unresolved. The germline V gene encodes CDR1 LNHNV and CDR2 YYDKDF (reference sequence). Between the trimmed V and J ends, which lost 4 bases and 4 bases, there was a span of 16 bases. This CDR3 has 15 amino acids. Here the CDR3 DNA reads TGTGCCACCAGCAAGAACACCGAGAGCTCCACTGAAGCTTTCTTT. It encodes CATSKNTESSTEAFF.

V usage is TRBV7-3 and J usage is TRBJ1-2; 7 bases agree with TRBD1. Germline V lookup: CDR1 SGHTA, CDR2 FQGTGA. Trimming at V came to 2 bases and at J to 6 bases, leaving 6 bases not matched to a gene. The CDR3 extends over 14 amino acids. The CDR3: CASSLLGQGDGYTF. CDR3 nucleotide sequence: TGTGCCAGCAGCTTATTAGGGCAGGGGGATGGCTACACCTTC.

This rearrangement joins TRBV15 to TRBJ2-3; 11 bases match TRBD2. CDR1 and CDR2 (germline): LNHNV, YYDKDF (reference sequence). Trimming at V came to 3 bases and at J to 2 bases, leaving 4 bases not matched to a gene. The CDR3 loop spans 16 amino acids. The CDR3 protein is CATSRDSGRATDTQYF. CDR3 nucleotides: TGTGCCACCAGCAGGGATAGCGGGAGGGCCACAGATACGCAGTATTTT.

A single count supports this clone. The CDR3 sequence: CASSRGFRFTDTQYF. The CDR3 DNA follows: TGTGCCAGCAGTCGCGGGTTCAGGTTCACAGATACGCAGTATTTT. The chain links TRBV27 to TRBJ2-3; possibly TRBD2 for D (5 bases). Between the trimmed V and J ends, which lost 5 bases and 2 bases, there was a span of 14 bases. The CDR3 has 15 residues. The V gene's germline CDR1 is MNHEY and CDR2 SMNVEV (reference sequence).

The rearrangement uses TRBV28 and TRBJ1-2; perhaps TRBD1 as D (5 bases). V lost 7 bases and J lost 9, with 15 bases in between. The germline CDR1 and CDR2 sequences are MDHEN and SYDVKM. This CDR3 has 12 residues. This chain's CDR3 is CASTTGGVRYTF. The CDR3 nucleotides are TGTGCCAGCACCACCGGGGGGGTTCGCTACACCTTC.

V gene TRBV5-6 combines with J gene TRBJ2-7; 8 nucleotides align to TRBD1. Germline V gene lookup returns CDR1 SGHDT and CDR2 YYEEEE. The V and J ends lost 5 bases and 2 bases, in that order; junction bases with no gene match: 12. The CDR3 has 16 amino acids. The CDR3: CASRPLDRDSTYEQYF. In nucleotides, the CDR3 is TGTGCCAGCAGACCCCTGGACAGGGACTCTACCTACGAGCAGTACTTC.

The chain links TRBV5-1 to TRBJ2-2; D is perhaps TRBD1 or TRBD2 (6 bases each). V lost 3 bases to trimming and J lost 7 bases, with 10 bases between them. Germline V gene sequence: CDR1 SGHRS, CDR2 YFSETQ. CDR3 length: 13 amino acids. CDR3 in amino acids: CASSYREVGELFF. The CDR3 bases are TGCGCCAGCAGCTACAGGGAGGTCGGGGAGCTGTTTTTT. Full variable domain (remainder filled in from reference TRBV5-1 and TRBJ2-2): KAGVTQTPRYLIKTRGQQVTLSCSPISGHRSVSWYQQTPGQGLQFLFEYFSETQRNKGNFPGRFSGRQFSNSRSEMNVSTLELGDSALYLCASSYREVGELFFGEGSRLTVL.

The V call is TRBV7-9, the J call TRBJ1-4; D perhaps matches TRBD1 (6 bases). The CDR3 has 14 residues. V was trimmed by 5 bases and J by 7 bases, leaving 14 bases between them. The V gene's germline CDR1 is SEHNR and CDR2 FQNEAQ (reference sequence). CDR3 loop: CASSLRGAAEKLFF. The CDR3 region has the DNA TGTGCCAGCAGCCTTCGGGGGGCCGCTGAAAAACTGTTTTTT.

The chain joins TRBV28 to TRBJ2-7; 9 nucleotides line up with TRBD1. Germline CDR1 reads MDHEN; CDR2 reads SYDVKM. V lost 9 bases, J lost 5 bases, and 5 bases stayed unmatched. The CDR3 runs 12 residues. CDR3: CASRDRVHEQYF. CDR3 in DNA: TGTGCCAGTAGGGACAGGGTCCACGAGCAGTACTTC. The variable domain in full, completed from reference TRBV28 and TRBJ2-7, reads DVKVTQSSRYLVKRTGEKVFLECVQDMDHENMFWYRQDPGLGLRLIYFSYDVKMKEKGDIPEGYSVSREKKERFSLILESASTNQTSMYLCASRDRVHEQYFGPGTRLTVT.

The chain is built from TRBV9 and TRBJ1-6; TRBD1 agrees at 7 bases. The CDR3 is 15 residues long. The germline V gene encodes CDR1 SGDLS and CDR2 YYNGEE. The trim removed 3 bases at V and 9 bases at J, leaving 9 bases unmatched. The DNA of the CDR3 is TGTGCCAGCAGCGCCGGACAGGTTTATGGTTCACCCCTCCACTTT. It translates to CASSAGQVYGSPLHF.

This chain joins TRBV5-6 and TRBJ2-3; a weak D match, TRBD1 (6 bases). This CDR3 is 16 amino acids long. The germline V gene encodes CDR1 SGHDT and CDR2 YYEEEE. Deletions cut 3 bases from V and 3 bases from J, with 17 bases between. In DNA, the CDR3 is TGTGCCAGCAGCTCTCTAGGGGGATGGTCAACAGATACGCAGTATTTT. This encodes CASSSLGGWSTDTQYF.

Many counts were recorded for this clone. This sequence joins TRBV2 and TRBJ1-2, with a possible D match to TRBD1 (5 bases). V was shortened by 6 bases and J by 8 bases, with 16 bases between the two germline ends. This CDR3 is 13 amino acids long. The germline gives CDR1 SNHLY, CDR2 FYNNEI. Written as DNA, the CDR3 is TGTGCCAGCAGGGTGGAGGCAGGGCGGGGCTACACCTTC. Protein sequence: CASRVEAGRGYTF.

The chain links TRBV5-6 to TRBJ1-4; D ambiguous. The CDR3 runs to 14 residues. The germline V and J ends were trimmed by 2 bases and 5 bases, with 10 bases remaining between them. Germline-derived CDR1 and CDR2 are SGHDT and YYEEEE. Here the CDR3 DNA reads TGTGCCAGCAGCTTTGGAGTGACGAATGAAAAACTGTTTTTT. Amino acid sequence: CASSFGVTNEKLFF.

The rearrangement uses TRBV5-1 and TRBJ2-3; 7 nucleotides agree with TRBD2. V gave up 0 bases and J gave up 4 bases; unmatched junction bases: 2. Germline CDR1 and CDR2: SGHRS and YFSETQ. The CDR3 runs to 14 residues. The CDR3 is CASSLGREADTQYF. In DNA, the CDR3 is TGCGCCAGCAGCTTGGGACGGGAGGCAGATACGCAGTATTTT.

The chain employs TRBV29-1 and TRBJ1-1, with D uncertain. Trimming pared 2 bases from V and 7 bases from J, leaving 17 bases between. The CDR3 has 14 residues. Germline assignment: CDR1 SQVTM and CDR2 ANQGSEA. In DNA form, the CDR3 reads TGCAGCGTTGAACAGATGGGTCCAAAGTTTGAAGCTTTCTTT. This codes for CSVEQMGPKFEAFF.

This chain's CDR3 is CASSGDNPTGELFF. Here the CDR3 DNA reads TGTGCCAGCAGCGGGGACAATCCTACCGGGGAGCTGTTTTTT. The J gene is TRBJ2-2, the V gene TRBV9; possibly TRBD1 for D (6 bases). V lost 3 bases to trimming and J lost 5 bases, with 11 bases between them. Germline V gene sequence: CDR1 SGDLS, CDR2 YYNGEE. CDR3 size: 14 residues.

V gene TRBV4-1 combines with J gene TRBJ2-3; the match to TRBD2 covers 8 bases. With 4 bases clipped from V and 4 bases from J, the junction kept 10 bases outside the gene matches. Germline CDR1 reads MGHRA; CDR2 reads YSYEKL. This CDR3 is built from 16 residues. CDR3 nucleotides: TGCGCCAGCAGCCCCACGGGGGCGGGGGGCGCAGATACGCAGTATTTT. The encoded protein is CASSPTGAGGADTQYF.

The chain joins TRBV10-3 to TRBJ1-1, with TRBD1 matching over 7 bases. Germline CDR1 is ENHRY and CDR2 is SYGVKD. There are 15 residues in the CDR3. The V segment lost 5 bases and the J segment 2 bases; nucleotides outside the gene matches: 8. The CDR3 DNA reads TGTGCCATCAGTTCATTGACAGGGACTAACACTGAAGCTTTCTTT. Protein product: CAISSLTGTNTEAFF.

The chain employs TRBV11-2 and TRBJ2-1, with TRBD2 matching 11 bases. The J segment lost 7 bases and the V segment lost 5 bases, leaving 10 bases of the junction unmatched. Germline V gene lookup returns CDR1 SGHAT and CDR2 FQNNGV. This CDR3 has 16 residues. The CDR3 reads CASSKTLAGVNNEQFF. CDR3 DNA: TGTGCCAGCAGCAAAACACTAGCGGGAGTAAATAATGAGCAGTTCTTC. The whole variable domain, filled in from reference TRBV11-2 and TRBJ2-1, reads EAGVAQSPRYKIIEKRQSVAFWCNPISGHATLYWYQQILGQGPKLLIQFQNNGVVDDSQLPKDRFSAERLKGVDSTLKIQPAKLEDSAVYLCASSKTLAGVNNEQFFGPGTRLTVL.

V is TRBV6-5 and J is TRBJ1-3; the D is unclear. Per germline, CDR1 MNHEY and CDR2 SVGAGI. The CDR3 is 12 residues long. V was pared by 6 bases and J by 0 bases, with 3 bases between. Written as DNA, the CDR3 is TGTGCCAGCAGCACCTCTGGAAACACCATATATTTT. It codes for CASSTSGNTIYF.

This rearrangement joins TRBV28 to TRBJ2-7; tentatively, D is TRBD1 (6 bases). There are 12 residues in the CDR3. The germline V and J ends were trimmed by 7 bases and 5 bases, with 12 bases remaining between them. The germline V gene encodes CDR1 MDHEN and CDR2 SYDVKM. The CDR3 reads CASNQQGHEQYV. CDR3 sequence (DNA): TGTGCCAGCAATCAACAGGGCCACGAGCAGTACGTC.

The rearrangement uses TRBV28 and TRBJ2-4; 10 bases are a match to TRBD2. The CDR3 is made up of 17 amino acids. The ends lost 5 bases at V and 3 bases at J; junction bases unmatched: 10. Germline V gene lookup returns CDR1 MDHEN and CDR2 SYDVKM. For the CDR3, the DNA is TGTGCCAGCAGTCTCCCCGGGACTAGCGCCTACAAAAACATTCAGTACTTC. This sequence encodes CASSLPGTSAYKNIQYF.